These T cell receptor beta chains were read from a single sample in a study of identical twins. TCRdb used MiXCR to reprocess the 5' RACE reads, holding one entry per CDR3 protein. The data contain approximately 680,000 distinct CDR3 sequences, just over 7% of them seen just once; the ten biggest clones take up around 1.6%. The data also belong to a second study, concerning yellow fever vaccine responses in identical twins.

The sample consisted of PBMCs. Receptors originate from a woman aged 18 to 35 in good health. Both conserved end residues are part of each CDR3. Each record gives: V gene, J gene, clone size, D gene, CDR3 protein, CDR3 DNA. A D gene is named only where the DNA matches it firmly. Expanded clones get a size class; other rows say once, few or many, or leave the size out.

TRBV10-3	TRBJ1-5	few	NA	CATGGEKNQPQHF	TGTGCCACCGGGGGGGAGAAGAATCAGCCCCAGCATTTT
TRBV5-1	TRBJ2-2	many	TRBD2	CASSPGTSGNTGELFF	TGCGCCAGCAGCCCAGGGACTAGCGGGAACACCGGGGAGCTGTTTTTT
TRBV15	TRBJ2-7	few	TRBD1	CATSPGQGYEQYF	TGTGCCACCAGCCCCGGACAGGGTTACGAGCAGTACTTC
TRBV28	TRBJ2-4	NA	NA	CASSPGPPAKNIQYF	TGTGCCAGCAGCCCGGGCCCCCCAGCCAAAAACATTCAGTACTTC
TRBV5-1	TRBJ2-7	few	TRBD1	CASSLVGPGGRYEQYF	TGCGCCAGCAGCTTGGTGGGGCCAGGGGGCCGGTACGAGCAGTACTTC
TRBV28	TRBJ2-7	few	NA	CASSLPNYEQYF	TGTGCCAGCAGTTTACCCAACTACGAGCAGTACTTC
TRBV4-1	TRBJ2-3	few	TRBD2	CASSLGLAFTDTQYF	TGCGCCAGCAGTCTCGGACTAGCGTTTACAGATACGCAGTATTTT
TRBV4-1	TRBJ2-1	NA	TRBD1	CASSPRQGAANEQFF	TGCGCCAGCAGCCCCAGACAGGGGGCGGCCAATGAGCAGTTCTTC
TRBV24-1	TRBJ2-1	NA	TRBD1	CATSDSPGQGQFF	TGTGCCACCAGTGATTCACCGGGACAGGGGCAGTTCTTC
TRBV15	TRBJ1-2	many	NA	CATSRDSVYGYTF	TGTGCCACCAGCAGAGATTCGGTCTATGGCTACACCTTC
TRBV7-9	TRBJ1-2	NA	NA	CASSPGGQLNYGYTF	TGTGCCAGCAGCCCCGGCGGACAGCTCAACTATGGCTACACCTTC
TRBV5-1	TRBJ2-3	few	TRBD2	CASSRGGLGTSRTDTQYF	TGCGCCAGCAGCCGCGGCGGGCTTGGGACTAGCCGCACAGATACGCAGTATTTT
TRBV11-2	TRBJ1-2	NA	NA	CASSLEHGYTF	TGTGCCAGCAGCTTAGAGCATGGCTACACCTTC
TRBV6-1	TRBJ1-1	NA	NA	CASSEVTNTEAFF	TGTGCCAGCAGTGAAGTTACGAACACTGAAGCTTTCTTT
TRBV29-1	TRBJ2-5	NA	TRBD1	CSALTGGLGGETQYF	TGCAGCGCCCTGACAGGGGGACTCGGCGGAGAGACCCAGTACTTC
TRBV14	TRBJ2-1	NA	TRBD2	CASSDTLAGGNEQFF	TGTGCCAGCAGCGACACACTAGCGGGAGGTAATGAGCAGTTCTTC
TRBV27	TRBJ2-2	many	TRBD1	CATRGPTGWDGELFF	TGTGCCACTAGGGGTCCGACAGGGTGGGACGGGGAGCTGTTTTTT
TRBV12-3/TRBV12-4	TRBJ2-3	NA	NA	CASSLLGASDTQYF	TGTGCCAGCAGTTTATTGGGGGCCTCAGATACGCAGTATTTT
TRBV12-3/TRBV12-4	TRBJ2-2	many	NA	CASHLGGAGELFF	TGTGCCAGCCATTTAGGAGGCGCCGGGGAGCTGTTTTTT
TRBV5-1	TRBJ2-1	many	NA	CASSLVSWGTTYNEQFF	TGCGCCAGCAGCTTGGTCAGCTGGGGGACGACATACAATGAGCAGTTCTTC
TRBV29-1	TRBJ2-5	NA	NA	CSVKLGQETQYF	TGCAGCGTCAAGCTGGGGCAGGAGACCCAGTACTTC
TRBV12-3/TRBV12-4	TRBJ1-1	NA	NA	CASSLRQIMNTEAFF	TGTGCCAGCAGTTTACGGCAGATAATGAACACTGAAGCTTTCTTT
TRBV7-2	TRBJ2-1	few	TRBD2	CASSLQREGQRFF	TGTGCCAGCAGCTTACAGCGGGAGGGCCAAAGGTTCTTC
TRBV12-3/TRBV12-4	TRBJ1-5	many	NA	CASSLGLGSNQPQHF	TGTGCCAGCAGTTTAGGGTTGGGAAGCAATCAGCCCCAGCATTTT
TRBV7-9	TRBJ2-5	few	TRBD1	CASSSARGTGGETQYF	TGTGCCAGCAGCTCAGCTCGAGGGACAGGAGGGGAGACCCAGTACTTC
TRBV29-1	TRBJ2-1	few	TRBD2	CSVHGLAGGIGVSSYNEQFF	TGCAGCGTCCATGGACTAGCGGGAGGAATTGGAGTTAGCTCCTACAATGAGCAGTTCTTC
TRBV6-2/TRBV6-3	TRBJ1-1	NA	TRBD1	CASSYLGTATNTEAFF	TGTGCCAGCAGTTACCTCGGGACAGCAACCAACACTGAAGCTTTCTTT
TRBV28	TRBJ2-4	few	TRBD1	CASSGTGGAIIQYF	TGTGCCAGCAGTGGGACAGGGGGCGCGATCATTCAGTACTTC
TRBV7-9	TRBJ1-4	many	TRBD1	CASSKGQGTPNEKLFF	TGTGCCAGCAGCAAGGGACAGGGTACGCCTAATGAAAAACTGTTTTTT
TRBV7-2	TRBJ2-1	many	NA	CASSLGLDQFF	TGTGCCAGCAGCTTAGGTCTAGATCAGTTCTTC
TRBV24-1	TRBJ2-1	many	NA	CATSDLTGLENNEQFF	TGTGCCACCAGTGATTTAACGGGACTGGAGAACAATGAGCAGTTCTTC
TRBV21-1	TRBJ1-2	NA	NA	CASSKVDRTNYGYTF	TGTGCCAGCAGCAAAGTTGACAGAACTAACTATGGCTACACCTTC
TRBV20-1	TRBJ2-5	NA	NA	CSARSSLSKETQYF	TGCAGTGCTAGATCGTCCCTATCGAAAGAGACCCAGTACTTC
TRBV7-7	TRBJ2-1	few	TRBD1	CASSSGQGVDNEQFF	TGTGCCAGCAGCTCGGGACAGGGGGTCGACAATGAGCAGTTCTTC
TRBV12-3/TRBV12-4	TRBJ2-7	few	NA	CASSWGINEQYF	TGTGCCAGCAGTTGGGGGATCAACGAGCAGTACTTC
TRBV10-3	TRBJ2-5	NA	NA	CAIRRGGAQETQYF	TGTGCCATCAGACGTGGGGGGGCCCAAGAGACCCAGTACTTC
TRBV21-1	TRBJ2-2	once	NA	CASSKQSLGATGELFF	TGTGCCAGCAGCAAACAGAGCCTTGGTGCCACCGGGGAGCTGTTTTTT
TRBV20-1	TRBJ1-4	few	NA	CSAPPQGATNEKLFF	TGCAGTGCACCCCCCCAGGGCGCAACTAATGAAAAACTGTTTTTT
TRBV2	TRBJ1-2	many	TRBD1	CASSAGTGNYGYTF	TGTGCCAGCAGCGCCGGGACAGGGAACTATGGCTACACCTTC
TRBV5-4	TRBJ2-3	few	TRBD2	CASSLGTSGGPTDTQYF	TGTGCCAGCAGCTTGGGGACTAGCGGTGGGCCCACAGATACGCAGTATTTT
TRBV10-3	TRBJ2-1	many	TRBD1	CAISPGQGEANEQFF	TGTGCCATCAGTCCCGGACAGGGGGAGGCGAATGAGCAGTTCTTC
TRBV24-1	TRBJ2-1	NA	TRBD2	CATSDSRTSGGNNEQFF	TGTGCCACCAGTGATTCGCGGACTAGCGGGGGGAACAATGAGCAGTTCTTC
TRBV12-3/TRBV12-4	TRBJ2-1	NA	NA	CAIEVSENGNYNEQFF	TGTGCCATCGAAGTATCCGAGAACGGAAATTACAATGAGCAGTTCTTC
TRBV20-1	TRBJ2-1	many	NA	CSARDMASLKQFF	TGCAGTGCTAGAGATATGGCTAGCTTGAAGCAGTTCTTC
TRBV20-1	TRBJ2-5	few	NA	CSAPPPRTKETQYF	TGCAGTGCTCCGCCTCCTCGCACGAAAGAGACCCAGTACTTC
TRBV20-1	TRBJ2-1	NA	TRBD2	CSARETMETTSGRSSYNEQFF	TGCAGTGCTAGAGAAACCATGGAGACTACTAGCGGGAGGAGCTCCTACAATGAGCAGTTCTTC
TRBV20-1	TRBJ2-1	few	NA	CSATRTPEQFF	TGCAGTGCAACAAGGACTCCTGAGCAGTTCTTC
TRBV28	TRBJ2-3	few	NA	CASRRVNTDTQYF	TGTGCCAGCAGGAGGGTGAACACAGATACGCAGTATTTT
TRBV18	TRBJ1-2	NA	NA	CASSPGPAAYGYTF	TGTGCCAGCTCACCGGGTCCGGCGGCCTATGGCTACACCTTC
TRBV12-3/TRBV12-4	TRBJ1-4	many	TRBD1	CASSLGTGTEANEKLFF	TGTGCCAGCAGTTTGGGGACCGGGACAGAGGCTAATGAAAAACTGTTTTTT
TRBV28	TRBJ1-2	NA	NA	CASSLTENSGYTF	TGTGCCAGCAGTTTGACAGAAAATAGCGGCTACACCTTC
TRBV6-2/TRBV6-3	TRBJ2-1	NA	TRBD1	CASSRQGSFNEQFF	TGTGCCAGCAGTAGACAGGGCTCGTTCAATGAGCAGTTCTTC
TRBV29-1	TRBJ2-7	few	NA	CSVEVRQSYEQYF	TGCAGCGTTGAAGTAAGACAGTCCTACGAGCAGTACTTC
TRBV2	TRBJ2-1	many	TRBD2	CASRERTSGITEQFF	TGTGCCAGCCGAGAGCGGACTAGCGGGATCACTGAGCAGTTCTTC
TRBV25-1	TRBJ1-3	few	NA	CASSGPGRNSGNTIYF	TGTGCCAGCAGTGGACCGGGACGGAACTCTGGAAACACCATATATTTT
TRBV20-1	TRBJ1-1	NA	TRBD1	CSAPRQGTEAFF	TGCAGTGCACCGAGACAGGGAACTGAAGCTTTCTTT